The 7 T cell receptor beta chains listed next were all sequenced from one sample in a study of cytomegalovirus exposure and HLA in healthy donors. TCRdb's table, derived via immunoSEQ multiplex PCR, lists solely in-frame clones and lacks some. Counted here are some 150,000 clones, 94% occurring once; the ten biggest clones make up roughly 1.9%. Specimen: PBMCs. Receptor source: a man aged 18 to 30 in good health and CMV-seropositive.

The genes are TRBV6-4 and TRBJ2-7, with a tentative D call TRBD1 (6 bases). The CDR3 loop spans 13 amino acids. V lost 4 bases and J lost 4, with 11 bases in between. Germline assignment: CDR1 MRHNA and CDR2 SNTAGT. The CDR3 here is CASSAGAGYEQYF. CDR3 nucleotides: TGTGCCAGCAGTGCAGGGGCAGGGTACGAGCAGTACTTC.

This clone has just one count. The CDR3 sequence is CASSPLYSSYNEQFF. The CDR3 DNA reads as TGTGCCAGCTCACCACTGTATAGCTCCTACAATGAGCAGTTCTTC. This chain connects TRBV18 to TRBJ2-1; no clear D. The CDR3 is 15 residues long. In germline, CDR1 is KGHSH, CDR2 LQKENI. The V and J ends lost 1 base and 0 bases respectively, with 7 bases between them.

The chain employs TRBV5-1 and TRBJ1-4; D uncertain. The length of the CDR3 is 14 residues. Deletions cut 6 bases from V and 2 bases from J, with 11 bases between. CDR1 is SGHRS, CDR2 YFSETQ, per germline. The CDR3 loop is CASNPGKTNEKLFF. The CDR3, as DNA: TGCGCCAGCAACCCGGGGAAGACTAATGAAAAACTGTTTTTT.

The V call is TRBV25-1, the J call TRBJ2-7, with unresolved D. The germline CDR1 and CDR2 sequences are MGHDK and SYGVNS. V was pared by 8 bases and J by 5 bases, with 16 bases between. This CDR3 is built from 13 residues. The CDR3 loop is CASQSEYLNEQYF. CDR3 coding DNA: TGTGCCAGCCAGAGCGAATACCTCAACGAGCAGTACTTC.

The chain recombines TRBV28 with TRBJ1-1; D unclear. V was clipped by 6 bases and J by 1 base, with 12 bases between them. The CDR3 has 14 residues. Germline assignment: CDR1 MDHEN and CDR2 SYDVKM. The CDR3 here is CASSPLRENTEAFF. The DNA for the CDR3 is TGTGCCAGCAGCCCGCTCCGCGAGAACACTGAAGCTTTCTTT.

V usage is TRBV6-6 and J usage is TRBJ1-1; TRBD1 matches at 8 bases. The germline V gene encodes CDR1 MNHNY and CDR2 SVGAGI (reference sequence). The CDR3 length is 16 residues. Trimming removed 6 bases from V and 5 bases from J; junction bases left unmatched: 14. The CDR3 loop reads CASRYRKQGVGTEAFF. CDR3 DNA sequence: TGTGCCAGCAGGTACCGGAAACAGGGGGTAGGAACTGAAGCTTTCTTT.

The chain links TRBV28 to TRBJ2-7; 7 bases are a match to TRBD1. The V gene end was trimmed by 5 bases and the J gene end by 2 bases; junction bases not matched to a gene: 6. Germline V gene lookup returns CDR1 MDHEN and CDR2 SYDVKM. The CDR3 is 14 amino acids. The CDR3 reads CASSTYRGPYEQYF. For the CDR3, the DNA is TGTGCCAGCAGTACCTACAGGGGTCCCTACGAGCAGTACTTC.